The rows below give T cell receptor beta chains drawn from one sample of a study of breast tumors, draining lymph nodes, adjacent tissues. MiXCR, applied by TCRdb to the multiplex PCR reads, yields one record per CDR3 protein. This sample has 200,000 to 250,000 distinct CDR3 sequences; 30% to 35% occur once, and the top ten carry about 3.3%. The specimen was axillary lymph node tissue. These receptors were obtained from a female donor with breast cancer. Some clones in this sample may be carry-over from other donors' samples. Both conserved end residues are trimmed from each CDR3.

v_gene,CDR3aa
TRBV6-1,ASSQGGFFGNTIY
TRBV19,ASSPTVLAKNIQY
TRBV4-1,ASSPGTGKNIQY
TRBV24-1,ATSEAGRPSYNEQF
TRBV9,ASSGTGTTGRNTIY
TRBV10-3,AISVGQGRANYGYTIY
TRBV10-2,ASSPGTRNSPLH
TRBV19,ARQTGFNQPQH
TRBV7-2,ASSSDRGRHQPQH
TRBV20-1,SASRSEHTEAF
TRBV6-5,ASSYSRTGLGNTIY
TRBV10-3,AISLQGNSYEQY
TRBV18,ASSPTGGLGGYT
TRBV7-9,ASSSDPRAFTDTQY
TRBV9,ASSVGGLAETQS
TRBV12-3/TRBV12-4,ASSYPEGETQY
TRBV7-9,ASSISGNTIY
TRBV7-2,ANSLAQSTRAGGGETQY
TRBV5-1,ASSPFGQGSYEQY
TRBV24-1,ATSDFPSGNTGELF
TRBV7-2,ASSPEARPNYGYT
TRBV7-6,ASSPRLTGELF
TRBV7-6,ASSLGRTGYNDNEQF
TRBV5-1,ASTRPNTGELF